Below, 24 T cell receptor beta chains from the same sample are listed, as sequenced in a study of blood T cell repertoires in COVID-19 (dated by TCRdb to the early 2020s). The method was the immunoSEQ multiplex PCR assay. The source is immuneACCESS, and TCRdb retained only in-frame sequences with V and J called. Part of the clones is not carried over; for the studies checked, unresolved V genes explain less than half of this, and the remainder is unexplained. For this sample there are approximately 140,000 clones; under 90% appear just once. The ten largest account for 3.9% of the sample. The specimen was PBMCs or T cells enriched from blood (not recorded which). All receptors come from a man aged 50 to 60 in a cohort exposed to, infected with or recovered from COVID-19 (not recorded which).

This clone has ten or more counts. This rearrangement joins TRBV21-1 to TRBJ1-5. TRBV21-1 is listed as a pseudogene. This CDR3 is 18 amino acids long. The CDR3 nucleotides are TGTGCCAGCAGCAAAGAATGGAGAGGACTTTATAGCAATCAGCCCCAGCATTTT. Amino acid sequence: CASSKEWRGLYSNQPQHF.

The chain carries TRBV7-2 and TRBJ1-5; no firm D call. Trimming took 2 bases from V and 0 from J, leaving 8 bases between them. CDR1 and CDR2 (germline): SGHTA, FQGNSA. The length of the CDR3 is 15 residues. CDR3 amino acids: CASSLYPGSNQPQHF. The CDR3 nucleotides read TGTGCCAGCAGCTTATACCCGGGTAGCAATCAGCCCCAGCATTTT.

The V gene is TRBV14, the J gene TRBJ2-3; D possibly corresponds to TRBD1 (6 bases). Between the trimmed V and J ends, which lost 4 bases and 4 bases, there was a span of 15 bases. The CDR3 extends over 15 amino acids. The germline V gene encodes CDR1 SGHDN and CDR2 FVKESK. The CDR3 protein is CASSPDRSVADTQYF. CDR3 in DNA: TGTGCCAGCAGCCCCGACAGGAGTGTAGCAGATACGCAGTATTTT.

V gene TRBV6-4 combines with J gene TRBJ2-2; no reliable D call. CDR3 length: 11 residues. Between the trimmed V and J ends, which lost 4 bases and 7 bases, there was a span of 4 bases. The germline CDR1 and CDR2 sequences are MRHNA and SNTAGT. CDR3 nucleotide sequence: TGTGCCAGCAGTGCCTTCGGGGAGCTGTTTTTT. Its protein is CASSAFGELFF.

This clone has only a few counts. V is TRBV4-1 and J is TRBJ2-7; no reliable D call. This CDR3 spans 13 amino acids. Germline lookup yields CDR1 MGHRA and CDR2 YSYEKL. Trimming pared 1 base from V and 9 bases from J, leaving 13 bases between. The CDR3 spells CASSQALGRWQYF. CDR3 DNA sequence: TGCGCCAGCAGCCAAGCCCTTGGGCGTTGGCAGTACTTC.

V is TRBV19 and J is TRBJ1-1; 7 bases are shared with TRBD1. This CDR3 contains 12 residues. Trimming at V came to 5 bases and at J to 11 bases, leaving 8 bases not matched to a gene. From germline, CDR1 is LNHDA and CDR2 SQIVND (reference sequence). This CDR3 is CASSPTGWKAFF. For the CDR3, the DNA is TGTGCCAGTAGTCCGACAGGGTGGAAGGCTTTCTTT.

J is TRBJ2-7 and V is TRBV14; 13 bases align to TRBD2. The CDR3 loop spans 16 amino acids. J was trimmed by 3 bases and V by 5 bases; bases with no gene match: 7. The germline CDR1 and CDR2 sequences are SGHDN and FVKESK. The CDR3 bases are TGTGCCAGCAGCTTCGGACTAGCGGGAGCTGGCTACGAGCAGTACTTC. It codes for CASSFGLAGAGYEQYF.

The chain employs TRBV11-2 and TRBJ2-7; D ambiguous. This CDR3 contains 12 residues. Trimming took off 1 base at V and 4 bases at J, with 5 bases between the two ends. Germline V CDR1 and CDR2: SGHAT, FQNNGV. The CDR3 nucleotides are TGTGCCAGCAGCTTAGTCAGGTACGAGCAGTACTTC. This sequence encodes CASSLVRYEQYF. Supplemented by reference TRBV11-2 and TRBJ2-7, the full variable domain reads EAGVAQSPRYKIIEKRQSVAFWCNPISGHATLYWYQQILGQGPKLLIQFQNNGVVDDSQLPKDRFSAERLKGVDSTLKIQPAKLEDSAVYLCASSLVRYEQYFGPGTRLTVT.

The chain couples TRBV28 to TRBJ1-1; no clear D gene. Germline assignment: CDR1 MDHEN and CDR2 SYDVKM. The CDR3 is made up of 11 amino acids. Trimming took 2 bases from V and 7 from J, leaving 5 bases between them. The CDR3 nucleotides read TGTGCCAGCAGTTTAGAGCTTGAAGCTTTCTTT. Amino acids: CASSLELEAFF.

This clone was observed a handful of times. The chain joins TRBV2 to TRBJ2-3; D is uncertain. V was clipped by 1 base and J by 1 base, with 9 bases between them. CDR3 length: 15 residues. Germline CDR1 and CDR2: SNHLY and FYNNEI. This chain's CDR3 is CASSEVPARTDTQYF. Written as DNA, the CDR3 is TGTGCCAGCAGTGAAGTTCCAGCGCGCACAGATACGCAGTATTTT.

This chain uses TRBV5-1 with TRBJ1-2; perhaps TRBD1 as D (5 bases). Germline V lookup: CDR1 SGHRS, CDR2 YFSETQ. The CDR3 is 12 amino acids. V lost 6 bases and J 4 bases, leaving 10 bases between the germline ends. The CDR3 protein is CASTSDSYGYTF. The CDR3 nucleotides are TGCGCCAGCACATCTGACAGCTATGGCTACACCTTC. Complete variable domain (other parts from reference TRBV5-1 and TRBJ1-2): KAGVTQTPRYLIKTRGQQVTLSCSPISGHRSVSWYQQTPGQGLQFLFEYFSETQRNKGNFPGRFSGRQFSNSRSEMNVSTLELGDSALYLCASTSDSYGYTFGSGTRLTVV.

V is TRBV7-3 and J is TRBJ1-1; 7 positions agree with TRBD1. The trim removed 5 bases at V and 5 bases at J, leaving 8 bases unmatched. This CDR3 is 14 amino acids long. CDR1 SGHTA and CDR2 FQGTGA come from the germline V gene. Here the CDR3 reads CASSPTGRGTEAFF. DNA of the CDR3: TGTGCCAGCAGCCCGACGGGCAGGGGGACTGAAGCTTTCTTT.

This rearrangement joins TRBV19 to TRBJ2-1, with 9 bases fitting TRBD1. The CDR3 is 15 residues long. CDR1 is LNHDA and CDR2 is SQIVND in the germline V gene (reference sequence). V dropped 4 bases and J dropped 0; count of bases not matched to a gene: 1. The CDR3, as DNA: TGTGCCAGTAGTAAGACAGGGGGCTCCTACAATGAGCAGTTCTTC. This gives the protein CASSKTGGSYNEQFF.

This clone has more than one count but fewer than ten. The chain couples TRBV7-2 to TRBJ1-4; 8 bases line up with TRBD1. With 0 bases clipped from V and 8 bases from J, the junction kept 8 bases outside the gene matches. The CDR3 loop spans 16 amino acids. Germline values: CDR1 SGHTA, CDR2 FQGNSA. The CDR3 protein is CASSLAVQGAGEKLFF. Here the CDR3 DNA reads TGTGCCAGCAGCTTAGCAGTCCAGGGGGCCGGGGAAAAACTGTTTTTT.

This chain uses TRBV11-2 with TRBJ1-5; TRBD1 agrees at 9 bases. Germline CDR1 SGHAT, CDR2 FQNNGV. CDR3 length: 17 amino acids. Unmatched junction bases numbered 19, after V lost 5 bases and J lost 11 bases. This CDR3 reads CASSRLRGQGPRGTQHF. The DNA for the CDR3 is TGTGCCAGCAGCCGACTCCGAGGACAGGGGCCCAGGGGAACCCAGCATTTT.

The chain uses TRBV5-4 and TRBJ1-1, with 7 bases aligning to TRBD1. This CDR3 comprises 16 residues. Losses at the gene ends were 9 bases for V and 3 bases for J; bases not matched to a gene: 17. CDR1 and CDR2 from the germline V gene are SGHNT and YYREEE (reference sequence). CDR3 protein: CATRWTASQGDTEAFF. The CDR3 nucleotides are TGTGCCACTAGATGGACTGCTTCTCAGGGGGACACTGAAGCTTTCTTT.

This rearrangement joins TRBV28 to TRBJ2-3; D is uncertain. Germline CDR1 MDHEN, CDR2 SYDVKM. The V and J ends lost 3 bases and 2 bases respectively, with 3 bases between them. The CDR3 runs to 12 residues. DNA of the CDR3: TGTGCCAGCAGTTTGGCCACAGATACGCAGTATTTT. Residues: CASSLATDTQYF.

J is TRBJ1-1 and V is TRBV28; the D gene is possibly TRBD1 (5 bases). The CDR3 loop spans 16 amino acids. The V gene's germline CDR1 is MDHEN and CDR2 SYDVKM. The V and J ends lost 7 bases and 0 bases respectively, with 18 bases between them. For the CDR3, the DNA is TGTGCCAGCATTCCGAGGACACGTTCTATGAACACTGAAGCTTTCTTT. Its translation: CASIPRTRSMNTEAFF.

The chain uses TRBV7-9 and TRBJ1-5; 7 nucleotides align to TRBD1. Germline V lookup: CDR1 SEHNR, CDR2 FQNEAQ (reference sequence). The CDR3 totals 15 residues. With V trimmed by 5 bases and J by 1 base, 5 bases remained unmatched. Written as DNA, the CDR3 is TGTGCCAGCAGCCTGGGACAGAGCAGCAATCAGCCCCAGCATTTT. Translation: CASSLGQSSNQPQHF.

CDR3 region: CASSLGSRGDEQFF. The CDR3 coding sequence is TGCGCCAGCAGCTTGGGATCCCGGGGGGATGAGCAGTTCTTC. The chain uses TRBV5-1 and TRBJ2-1; 7 nucleotides align to TRBD2. Germline-derived CDR1 and CDR2 are SGHRS and YFSETQ. The V segment lost 0 bases and the J segment 8 bases; nucleotides outside the gene matches: 5. The CDR3 spans 14 residues. Together with reference TRBV5-1 and TRBJ2-1, the CDR3 gives the full variable domain: KAGVTQTPRYLIKTRGQQVTLSCSPISGHRSVSWYQQTPGQGLQFLFEYFSETQRNKGNFPGRFSGRQFSNSRSEMNVSTLELGDSALYLCASSLGSRGDEQFFGPGTRLTVL.

J is TRBJ1-2 and V is TRBV19; D gene uncertain. The CDR3 has 13 residues. Germline V gives CDR1 LNHDA, CDR2 SQIVND (reference sequence). Trimming left V 7 bases short and J 2 bases short, with 11 bases between. This CDR3 reads CASIPSGNYGYTF. DNA of the CDR3: TGTGCCAGTATACCAAGCGGCAACTATGGCTACACCTTC.

The gene calls are TRBV19 and TRBJ1-6, with D tentatively TRBD1 (5 bases). CDR1 LNHDA and CDR2 SQIVND come from the germline V gene (reference sequence). CDR3 length equals 13 residues. With 5 bases removed from V and 10 bases from J, the gap between germline ends came to 12 bases. The CDR3 DNA reads as TGTGCCAGTAGTGCCAAGGAGGGGTCACCCCTCCACTTT. Protein: CASSAKEGSPLHF.

The chain combines TRBV5-8 with TRBJ1-5; TRBD1 matches at 7 bases. The V gene end was trimmed by 4 bases and the J gene end by 7 bases; junction bases not matched to a gene: 11. Germline V CDR1 and CDR2: SGHTS, YDEGEE. This CDR3 is 15 amino acids long. The CDR3 region has the DNA TGTGCCAGCAGCAGACAGGGATCCGGTGGGCAGCCCCAGCATTTT. This codes for CASSRQGSGGQPQHF.

J is TRBJ2-4 and V is TRBV10-3, with 7 bases matching TRBD1. In germline, CDR1 is ENHRY, CDR2 SYGVKD. Unmatched junction bases numbered 12, after V lost 10 bases and J lost 0 bases. The CDR3 loop spans 16 amino acids. The chain's CDR3 is CATQETGTLAKNIQYF. The CDR3 DNA is TGTGCCACCCAAGAGACAGGGACACTAGCCAAAAACATTCAGTACTTC.